These 19 T cell receptor beta chains were all obtained from the same sample, sequenced in a study of T cells after yellow fever vaccination. MiXCR, run by TCRdb on the 5' RACE reads, gives a single entry per CDR3 protein. This sample has hundreds of thousands of distinct CDR3 sequences, with over 4% found just once. Sequencing was performed on PBMCs, taken 5 days after the yellow fever booster vaccination. Receptors originate from a man aged 18 to 29 who received the YFV17D yellow fever vaccine.

The sample holds many counts of this clonotype. The V gene is TRBV6-2 or TRBV6-3, the J gene TRBJ1-2; D is undetermined. The CDR3 runs to 13 residues. Deletions cut 2 bases from V and 0 bases from J, with 4 bases between. Germline V gene sequence: CDR1 MNHEY, CDR2 SVGEGT. The DNA for the CDR3 is TGTGCCAGCAGTTACCCGGCTAACTATGGCTACACCTTC. Its protein is CASSYPANYGYTF.

V usage is TRBV7-9 and J usage is TRBJ2-6; D is ambiguous. This CDR3 is built from 13 residues. Trimming pared 3 bases from V and 3 bases from J, leaving 3 bases between. Germline assignment: CDR1 SEHNR and CDR2 FQNEAQ (reference sequence). This CDR3 is CASSFGGANVLTF. CDR3 nucleotide sequence: TGTGCCAGCAGCTTTGGTGGGGCCAACGTCCTGACTTTC.

This clonotype was picked up a small number of times. The chain couples TRBV11-3 to TRBJ2-3, with D possibly TRBD2 on 5 matching bases. The germline gives CDR1 SGHNT, CDR2 YENEEA. CDR3 length: 13 residues. V gave up 6 bases and J gave up 5 bases, with 12 bases separating them. The CDR3 bases are TGTGCCAGCAGTCGCGGTAGCGTAGATACGCAGTATTTT. Translation gives CASSRGSVDTQYF.

This clonotype showed up just once. The rearrangement links TRBV27 to TRBJ2-5; 7 bases agree with TRBD1. Losses at the gene ends were 6 bases for V and 9 bases for J; bases not matched to a gene: 10. Germline assignment: CDR1 MNHEY and CDR2 SMNVEV (reference sequence). The CDR3 totals 13 residues. The CDR3: CASRQTGSRAQYF. CDR3 coding DNA: TGTGCCAGCAGGCAGACAGGGAGCAGGGCCCAGTACTTC.

This clonotype was picked up many times. V is TRBV6-5 and J is TRBJ2-1; TRBD2 agrees at 8 bases. The CDR3 runs 19 residues. Per germline, CDR1 MNHEY and CDR2 SVGAGI. V shed 2 bases, J shed 10 bases, and the junction held 22 bases outside the gene matches. The CDR3 coding sequence is TGTGCCAGCAGTTACAAGCGGGGGTTGGGGACTCCGGAGAGAAGGGAGCAGTTCTTC. Amino acids: CASSYKRGLGTPERREQFF.

About this clonotype: Compared with germline, one end of the junction differs, possibly owing to a read error. Here the CDR3 DNA reads TGCAGCGTTGCAAGCGGGACCTACATTGAGCAGTTCTTC. It encodes CSVASGTYIEQFF. This chain links TRBV29-1 with TRBJ2-1; TRBD2 aligns across 7 bases. CDR3 size: 13 residues. CDR1 and CDR2 from the germline V gene are SQVTM and ANQGSEA.

J is TRBJ2-3 and V is TRBV27, with a tentative D call TRBD2 (7 bases). The germline V gene encodes CDR1 MNHEY and CDR2 SMNVEV (reference sequence). CDR3 length: 15 amino acids. The V gene lost 5 bases and the J gene lost 7 bases, with 19 bases spanning the gap. The CDR3 here is CASSPLGGPAHTQYF. In nucleotides, the CDR3 is TGTGCCAGCAGTCCCTTGGGGGGGCCTGCTCATACGCAGTATTTT.

The chain links TRBV15 to TRBJ1-4; tentative D call: TRBD1 (5 bases). The germline V and J ends were trimmed by 0 bases and 6 bases, with 8 bases remaining between them. The CDR3 runs to 14 residues. CDR1 is LNHNV and CDR2 is YYDKDF in the germline V gene (reference sequence). The CDR3 bases are TGTGCCACCAGCAGAGACAGACAGTATGAAAAACTGTTTTTT. This gives the protein CATSRDRQYEKLFF.

This clonotype was recorded many times. The chain combines TRBV29-1 with TRBJ1-6; the D gene is possibly TRBD1 (5 bases). CDR1 is SQVTM and CDR2 is ANQGSEA in the germline V gene. The length of the CDR3 is 13 residues. Trimming took 3 bases from V and 10 from J, leaving 13 bases between them. The CDR3 coding sequence is TGCAGCGTTGAGTTAGGGGTAGGCTCACCCCTCCACTTT. This encodes CSVELGVGSPLHF.

Ten or more counts support this clonotype. V is TRBV6-5 and J is TRBJ1-5; no reliable D call. Trimming left V 6 bases short and J 2 bases short, with 8 bases between. CDR1 is MNHEY, CDR2 SVGAGI, per germline. The length of the CDR3 is 13 residues. This CDR3 reads CASRLSGNQPQHF. The CDR3 DNA reads as TGTGCCAGCAGACTCAGTGGCAATCAGCCCCAGCATTTT.

This clonotype has ten or more counts. The chain joins TRBV2 to TRBJ1-6; D ambiguous. Germline loops: CDR1 SNHLY, CDR2 FYNNEI. Deletions cut 4 bases from V and 7 bases from J, with 14 bases between. This CDR3 region has 15 residues. CDR3 protein: CASSVGGHSNSPLHF. The CDR3 coding sequence is TGTGCCAGCAGTGTTGGTGGTCACTCCAATTCACCCCTCCACTTT.

This clonotype was observed a few times. The chain carries TRBV5-1 and TRBJ2-7, with D hard to call. The CDR3 extends over 12 amino acids. V was trimmed by 0 bases and J by 3 bases, leaving 4 bases between them. Germline CDR1 and CDR2: SGHRS and YFSETQ. CDR3 loop: CASSLDDYEQYF. DNA for the CDR3: TGCGCCAGCAGCTTGGACGACTACGAGCAGTACTTC. The full variable domain, completed using reference TRBV5-1 and TRBJ2-7, is KAGVTQTPRYLIKTRGQQVTLSCSPISGHRSVSWYQQTPGQGLQFLFEYFSETQRNKGNFPGRFSGRQFSNSRSEMNVSTLELGDSALYLCASSLDDYEQYFGPGTRLTVT.

This clonotype was recorded many times. The chain is built from TRBV6-2 or TRBV6-3 and TRBJ2-1; TRBD1 might be the D (6 bases). Germline CDR1 reads MNHEY; CDR2 reads SVGEGT. V was trimmed by 2 bases and J by 6 bases, leaving 11 bases between them. The CDR3 has 14 residues. CDR3 protein: CASSYRQGPNEQFF. CDR3 nucleotide sequence: TGTGCCAGCAGTTACAGGCAGGGGCCCAATGAGCAGTTCTTC.

The sample holds many counts of this clonotype. The chain employs TRBV12-3 or TRBV12-4 and TRBJ1-6, with a possible D match to TRBD1 (5 bases). The germline V and J ends were trimmed by 6 bases and 7 bases, with 16 bases remaining between them. The length of the CDR3 is 15 residues. CDR3 in amino acids: CASSPQAGGNSPLHF. CDR3 DNA sequence: TGTGCCAGCAGCCCACAGGCCGGGGGAAATTCACCCCTCCACTTT.

V usage is TRBV7-9 and J usage is TRBJ2-7, with 10 nucleotides matching TRBD1. The CDR3 covers 14 residues. The trim removed 5 bases at V and 6 bases at J, leaving 7 bases unmatched. Germline values: CDR1 SEHNR, CDR2 FQNEAQ (reference sequence). CDR3 loop: CASSRQGADSEQYV. CDR3 DNA sequence: TGTGCCAGCAGCCGACAGGGGGCTGATTCCGAGCAGTACGTC.

V gene TRBV12-3 or TRBV12-4 combines with J gene TRBJ2-1, with TRBD1 identical over 7 bases. With V trimmed by 2 bases and J by 4 bases, 5 bases remained unmatched. This CDR3 comprises 15 residues. The CDR3 nucleotides read TGTGCCAGCAGTTTACGGCAGGGGGTGTACAATGAGCAGTTCTTC. Protein: CASSLRQGVYNEQFF.

This clonotype appeared a few times. The chain uses TRBV20-1 and TRBJ2-6; D remains unclear. V was cut by 0 bases and J by 0 bases, with 3 bases left in between. In germline, CDR1 is DFQATT, CDR2 SNEGSKA (reference sequence). The length of the CDR3 is 14 residues. The CDR3 loop reads CSARELSGANVLTF. DNA of the CDR3: TGCAGTGCTAGAGAGCTCTCTGGGGCCAACGTCCTGACTTTC.

V is TRBV5-5 and J is TRBJ2-7; D unresolved. The germline CDR1 and CDR2 sequences are SGHKS and YYEKEE (reference sequence). Trimming took off 0 bases at V and 4 bases at J, with 8 bases between the two ends. The CDR3 totals 13 residues. The chain's CDR3 is CASSLGRRYEQYF. The CDR3 coding sequence is TGTGCCAGCAGCTTGGGGAGACGGTACGAGCAGTACTTC.

This clonotype appeared a few times. J is TRBJ2-1 and V is TRBV7-2, with D perhaps matching TRBD2 (5 bases). This CDR3 contains 15 residues. Deletions cut 5 bases from V and 2 bases from J, with 13 bases between. Germline lookup yields CDR1 SGHTA and CDR2 FQGNSA. CDR3 region: CASSAPGRPYNEQFF. DNA for the CDR3: TGTGCCAGCAGCGCCCCGGGGAGACCCTACAATGAGCAGTTCTTC.